These 17 T cell receptor beta chains originate from one sample sequenced in a study of shared clonotypes between healthy human individuals (dated by TCRdb to 2019 to 2021). CD8 naive samples consisted of CD45RO-negative cells that were positively selected for CCR7, yielding a CD45RA+CCR7+ population without TemRA cells. Libraries were made using the immunoSEQ multiplex PCR assay. TCRdb mirrors the immuneACCESS table, restricted to in-frame sequences. Some clones are absent from its copies; in checked studies, under half trace to an unresolved V gene, and the reason for the others is unknown. This sample lists some 2,100,000 clones; about 93% were detected once. Around 1.7% of the sample is in the top ten clones. Sequencing was done on a sample of naive CD8+ T cells from PBMCs. The intended sense of this specimen's cell subset or site label: CD45RA+CCR7+. All receptors come from a man aged 18 to 29 in good health. Some clones in this sample may be carry-over from other donors' samples.

This clone was observed a single time. This chain uses TRBV5-5 with TRBJ1-2; 8 nucleotides line up with TRBD1. This CDR3 spans 15 amino acids. Germline lookup yields CDR1 SGHKS and CDR2 YYEKEE (reference sequence). V lost 3 bases and J lost 8; bases outside the gene matches: 12. The CDR3 is CASSWYRDRSDGYTF. For the CDR3, the DNA is TGTGCCAGCAGCTGGTACAGGGACAGGTCGGACGGCTACACCTTC.

Concerning this clone itself: Other DNA sequences in the same sample also yield this CDR3. The rearrangement links TRBV4-1 to TRBJ2-1, with 8 bases fitting TRBD1. Germline trimming cut 3 bases from V and 4 bases from J; bases unmatched to any gene: 5. Per the germline V gene, CDR1 is MGHRA and CDR2 is YSYEKL. This CDR3 has 15 amino acids. Here the CDR3 DNA reads TGCGCCAGCAGCCATCCCGGGACAGGATACAATGAGCAGTTCTTC. It translates to CASSHPGTGYNEQFF.

The chain uses TRBV5-4 and TRBJ2-3; a weak D match, TRBD2 (6 bases). The CDR3 is 16 amino acids. V was trimmed by 4 bases and J by 0 bases, leaving 15 bases between them. The V gene's germline CDR1 is SGHNT and CDR2 YYREEE (reference sequence). CDR3 residues: CASSPSPAGSTDTQYF. CDR3 bases: TGTGCCAGCAGCCCCTCCCCAGCGGGCAGCACAGATACGCAGTATTTT. The complete variable domain, with remaining parts taken from reference TRBV5-4 and TRBJ2-3, reads ETGVTQSPTHLIKTRGQQVTLRCSSQSGHNTVSWYQQALGQGPQFIFQYYREEENGRGNFPPRFSGLQFPNYSSELNVNALELDDSALYLCASSPSPAGSTDTQYFGPGTRLTVL.

The V and J genes are TRBV4-2 and TRBJ2-1, with D hard to call. This CDR3 has 16 residues. Trimming shortened V by 0 bases and J by 9 bases, and 18 bases separated the two germline ends. Germline CDR1 and CDR2: LGHNA and YNFKEQ. The CDR3 DNA sequence: TGTGCCAGCAGCCAAGATCCGGATAGAAGTTGGGGTGAGCAGTTCTTC. This translates into CASSQDPDRSWGEQFF.

In its sample, this clone was seen once. This chain's CDR3 is CASSLALAGSTDTQYF. CDR3 nucleotide sequence: TGCGCCAGCAGCTTGGCCCTTGCGGGCAGCACAGATACGCAGTATTTT. This rearrangement joins TRBV5-1 to TRBJ2-3; a possible D gene is TRBD2 (5 bases). The CDR3 runs 16 residues. Trimming took 0 bases from V and 0 from J, leaving 11 bases between them. Germline assignment: CDR1 SGHRS and CDR2 YFSETQ.

The chain uses TRBV28 and TRBJ1-4; D gene unclear. The CDR3 spans 14 residues. Trimming left V 3 bases short and J 3 bases short, with 8 bases between. In germline, CDR1 is MDHEN, CDR2 SYDVKM. The CDR3 protein is CASSFVAANEKLFF. The CDR3 DNA is TGTGCCAGCAGTTTTGTGGCAGCTAATGAAAAACTGTTTTTT.

As regards this clone: The same CDR3 can be traced to other DNA sequences in this sample. This chain uses TRBV28 with TRBJ2-1; D not resolved. The V gene's germline CDR1 is MDHEN and CDR2 SYDVKM. The CDR3 totals 15 residues. V was trimmed by 1 base and J by 0 bases, leaving 7 bases between them. The CDR3 coding sequence is TGTGCCAGCAGTTTATCCCGAAGCTCCTACAATGAGCAGTTCTTC. It codes for CASSLSRSSYNEQFF.

The chain has TRBV30 and TRBJ1-2; D gene uncertain. The V and J ends lost 5 bases and 2 bases respectively, with 9 bases between them. CDR3 length equals 12 residues. Germline CDR1 reads GTSNPN; CDR2 reads SVGIG (reference sequence). This CDR3 is CAWDESNYGYTF. The CDR3 DNA sequence: TGTGCCTGGGATGAATCCAACTATGGCTACACCTTC.

On this clone: Other nucleotide sequences from this sample produce the same CDR3. J is TRBJ2-1 and V is TRBV29-1; 7 bases align to TRBD2. V was clipped by 1 base and J by 1 base; unmatched bases: 1. CDR1 is SQVTM and CDR2 is ANQGSEA in the germline V gene. This CDR3 spans 14 amino acids. This chain's CDR3 is CSVEGEGSYNEQFF. The DNA for the CDR3 is TGCAGCGTTGAAGGGGAGGGTTCCTACAATGAGCAGTTCTTC.

This clone appeared a few times. This sample also contains other DNA sequences that code for the same CDR3. The chain combines TRBV6-1 with TRBJ2-7; D is undetermined. V gave up 1 base and J gave up 3 bases, with 7 bases separating them. Germline lookup yields CDR1 MNHNS and CDR2 SASEGT. The CDR3 sequence is 13 residues long. CDR3 nucleotides: TGTGCCAGCAGTGAAGGGTTGGACTACGAGCAGTACTTC. It translates to CASSEGLDYEQYF.

Concerning this clone itself: Additional DNA sequences in this sample encode the identical CDR3. This sequence joins TRBV15 and TRBJ1-1; TRBD1 agrees at 10 bases. The CDR3 runs 15 residues. Looked up from germline, CDR1 is LNHNV and CDR2 is YYDKDF (reference sequence). Germline trimming cut 5 bases from V and 0 bases from J; bases unmatched to any gene: 3. CDR3 loop: CATSRDRGMNTEAFF. CDR3 nucleotides: TGTGCCACCAGCCGGGACAGGGGCATGAACACTGAAGCTTTCTTT.

CDR3 nucleotides: TGCAGCGTGGACCGGGGACAGGGGTGGACTGAAGCTTTCTTT. Protein product: CSVDRGQGWTEAFF. The V call is TRBV29-1, the J call TRBJ1-1; 10 bases match TRBD1. V shed 6 bases, J shed 5 bases, and the junction held 9 bases outside the gene matches. CDR1 and CDR2 (germline): SQVTM, ANQGSEA. The CDR3 consists of 14 residues.

The chain has TRBV15 and TRBJ2-2; D perhaps matches TRBD2 (6 bases). V lost 5 bases and J 0 bases, leaving 7 bases between the germline ends. The germline V gene encodes CDR1 LNHNV and CDR2 YYDKDF (reference sequence). CDR3 length: 14 residues. This chain's CDR3 is CATSGGSNTGELFF. For the CDR3, the DNA is TGTGCCACCAGCGGGGGGTCGAACACCGGGGAGCTGTTTTTT.

The chain has TRBV27 and TRBJ1-1, with no clear D. The germline gives CDR1 MNHEY, CDR2 SMNVEV (reference sequence). The V and J ends lost 5 bases and 1 base respectively, with 17 bases between them. The CDR3 extends over 16 amino acids. The CDR3 here is CASSTVLPRENTEAFF. As DNA, the CDR3 is TGTGCCAGCAGTACCGTTTTGCCGAGAGAGAACACTGAAGCTTTCTTT.

This rearrangement joins TRBV12-5 to TRBJ1-1; D ambiguous. This CDR3 spans 14 amino acids. The ends were cut back, 3 bases at V and 1 base at J, with 9 bases in the middle. Germline-derived CDR1 and CDR2 are LGHNT and FRNRAP. The CDR3 region is CASGLSWGNTEAFF. The DNA of the CDR3 is TGTGCTAGTGGTTTATCTTGGGGGAACACTGAAGCTTTCTTT.

The chain has TRBV7-9 and TRBJ2-5; a weak D match, TRBD2 (6 bases). Germline assignment: CDR1 SEHNR and CDR2 FQNEAQ (reference sequence). There are 15 residues in the CDR3. V gave up 5 bases and J gave up 4 bases, with 17 bases separating them. The CDR3 sequence: CASSTTGTFRETQYF. CDR3 bases: TGTGCCAGCAGCACCACCGGGACTTTCCGAGAGACCCAGTACTTC.

The V and J genes are TRBV13 and TRBJ2-1, with D perhaps given as TRBD1 or TRBD2 (5 bases each). The CDR3 loop spans 15 amino acids. The V gene lost 5 bases and the J gene lost 3 bases, with 14 bases spanning the gap. The germline V gene has CDR1 PRHDT and CDR2 FYEKMQ (reference sequence). CDR3: CASSQNRGRYNEQFF. The CDR3 DNA is TGTGCCAGCAGCCAAAACCGGGGCCGCTACAATGAGCAGTTCTTC.